This TCR beta chain was documented in a study of early stage breast cancer tumors. V dropped 4 bases and J dropped 1 base, with 13 bases sitting between them. Germline CDR1 SGHRS, CDR2 YFSETQ. CDR3 length: 15 amino acids. Libraries were prepared by immunoSEQ multiplex PCR; TCRdb keeps only in-frame clonotypes and omits some of them. Among 20,000 to 25,000 clones listed, 60% to 85% were seen once. Sequencing was done on a sample of blood. The TCR originated in a person in their 60s with breast cancer. The rearrangement uses TRBV5-1 and TRBJ2-3; D unclear. CDR3 nucleotide sequence: TGCGCCAGCAGCCCGACGGACCCCCGCACAGATACGCAGTATTTT. Protein sequence: CASSPTDPRTDTQYF.